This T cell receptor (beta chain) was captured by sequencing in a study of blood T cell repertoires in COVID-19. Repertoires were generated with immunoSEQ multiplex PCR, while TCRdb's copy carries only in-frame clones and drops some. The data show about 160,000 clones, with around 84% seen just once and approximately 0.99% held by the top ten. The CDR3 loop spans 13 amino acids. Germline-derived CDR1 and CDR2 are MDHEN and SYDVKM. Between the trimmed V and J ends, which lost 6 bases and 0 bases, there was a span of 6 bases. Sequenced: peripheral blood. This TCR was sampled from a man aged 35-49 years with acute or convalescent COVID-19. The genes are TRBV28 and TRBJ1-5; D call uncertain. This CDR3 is CASRSNSNQPQHF. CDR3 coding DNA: TGTGCCAGCAGATCAAATAGCAATCAGCCCCAGCATTTT.